This paragraph reports one T cell receptor (beta chain). Profiling relied on immunoSEQ multiplex PCR, and the TCRdb table lists in-frame clones only, not all of them. The repertoire holds 45,000 to 55,000 clones, with 90% to 95% as singletons. The data are from a study of T cell changes during pregnancy in multiple sclerosis. The CDR3 is 14 amino acids. The V gene lost 7 bases and the J gene lost 0 bases, with 13 bases spanning the gap. Germline values: CDR1 ENHRY, CDR2 SYGVKD. This TCR derives from a female donor with multiple sclerosis, enrolled in a pregnancy study. Here the sequenced sample was peripheral blood, taken after pregnancy. This sequence joins TRBV10-3 and TRBJ2-7; a weak D match, TRBD1 (6 bases). The CDR3 region has the DNA TGTGCCATCAACGTACAGGGAAGCTCCTACGAGCAGTACTTC. Amino acid sequence: CAINVQGSSYEQYF.